Shown below are 17 T cell receptor beta chains from a single sample sequenced in a study of T-cell reconstitution after alpha-beta-depleted transplantation in children (dated by TCRdb to the mid-2010s). The treatment or condition tag for this specimen amounts to: allogeneic hematopoietic cell transplantation with graft depleted of TCRalphabeta T cells and CD19 B cells. Receptor libraries were prepared by PCR. The instrument given in TCRdb is Illumina HiSeq 2500. TCR libraries were prepared with molecular barcoding, using unique molecular identifiers to normalize TCRbeta repertoire quantification. TCRdb reprocessing: public reads trimmed at Q25 with fastp, clones called with MiXCR, in-frame beta chains kept. Identical CDR3 protein sequences are pooled into one entry, listed with their most common genes and DNA. This sample comprises some 830,000 distinct CDR3 sequences, 15% to 20% of them detected only once. Around 4.5% of the sample belongs to the ten largest clones.

Source: PBMCs, mostly from graft donor cells, taken 360 days after TCRalphabeta/CD19-depleted stem cell transplant. The source is a male patient aged 5 to 17 who had a stem cell transplant for acute lymphoblastic leukemia, so the T cells may come from the graft donor.

This clonotype was counted only a few times. V usage is TRBV24-1 and J usage is TRBJ2-2; D might be TRBD1 or TRBD2, each matching 5 bases. Trimming took off 3 bases at V and 7 bases at J, with 20 bases between the two ends. CDR1 and CDR2 from the germline V gene are KGHDR and SFDVKD. The CDR3 has 17 amino acids. CDR3 nucleotides: TGTGCCACCAGTGATGCGCTTGGGACGCCCCGAGGCGGGGAGCTGTTTTTT. The encoded protein is CATSDALGTPRGGELFF.

The chain employs TRBV11-2 and TRBJ2-1, with a possible D match to TRBD1 (5 bases). From germline, CDR1 is SGHAT and CDR2 FQNNGV. The length of the CDR3 is 14 residues. V was clipped by 4 bases and J by 9 bases, with 16 bases between them. The DNA of the CDR3 is TGTGCCAGCAGCTCCGCGCCCAGGGAAGGTGAGCAGTTCTTC. This translates into CASSSAPREGEQFF. The complete variable domain, with remaining parts taken from reference TRBV11-2 and TRBJ2-1, reads EAGVAQSPRYKIIEKRQSVAFWCNPISGHATLYWYQQILGQGPKLLIQFQNNGVVDDSQLPKDRFSAERLKGVDSTLKIQPAKLEDSAVYLCASSSAPREGEQFFGPGTRLTVL.

The CDR3 here is CATSRATRDRGRETQYF. The DNA for the CDR3 is TGTGCCACCAGCAGAGCAACCCGGGACAGGGGGCGAGAGACGCAGTATTTT. This rearrangement joins TRBV15 to TRBJ2-3; 12 bases line up with TRBD1. The germline V gene encodes CDR1 LNHNV and CDR2 YYDKDF (reference sequence). V lost 1 base and J lost 9; bases outside the gene matches: 11. This CDR3 spans 17 amino acids.

This clonotype came up a few times. The gene calls are TRBV29-1 and TRBJ1-2; D unclear. CDR3 length: 15 residues. The germline CDR1 and CDR2 sequences are SQVTM and ANQGSEA. The ends were cut back, 7 bases at V and 4 bases at J, with 22 bases in the middle. In DNA, the CDR3 is TGCAGCGCTCGTCTCCGAGACACCCTGGCCTATGGCTACACCTTC. Protein: CSARLRDTLAYGYTF.

CDR3 bases: TGTGCCAGCAGCCAGCGTCTGACCCGAGGGGATGAGCAGTTCTTC. Its protein is CASSQRLTRGDEQFF. The V call is TRBV3-1, the J call TRBJ2-1; D possibly matches TRBD1 or TRBD2 (5 bases each). Trimming cost V 3 bases and J 8 bases, with 17 bases left between them. This CDR3 contains 15 residues. The germline V gene has CDR1 LGHDT and CDR2 YNNKEL (reference sequence).

The chain is built from TRBV11-2 and TRBJ2-7; D is possibly TRBD1 (5 bases). The CDR3 has 15 residues. Between the trimmed V and J ends, which lost 6 bases and 6 bases, there was a span of 21 bases. CDR1 is SGHAT, CDR2 FQNNGV, per germline. CDR3 region: CASSSARGPYGEQYF. The CDR3 DNA reads as TGTGCCAGCAGTTCCGCTAGGGGCCCCTACGGCGAGCAGTACTTC.

This clonotype occurred many times. A read error may produce the germline difference seen at one junction end. This chain uses TRBV5-1 with TRBJ2-3; D is ambiguous. CDR3 size: 15 residues. The germline V gene has CDR1 SGHRS and CDR2 YFSETQ. CDR3 residues: CASSLVAGSTDTQYF. CDR3 nucleotide sequence: TGTGCCAGCAGTTTAGTGGCAGGAAGCACAGATACGCAGTATTTT.

This clonotype showed up just a few times. The chain carries TRBV25-1 and TRBJ1-6; 7 bases align to TRBD1. V shed 5 bases and J 12 bases; nucleotides not matched to a gene: 13. CDR3 size: 15 residues. CDR1 is MGHDK, CDR2 SYGVNS, per germline. The CDR3 DNA reads as TGTGCCAGCAGTCCCCCAACCGGGACAGTGGGACCCCTCCACTTT. Its protein product is CASSPPTGTVGPLHF.

This clonotype was detected ten times or more. This chain connects TRBV5-1 to TRBJ1-1; D is possibly TRBD1 (5 bases). Per the germline V gene, CDR1 is SGHRS and CDR2 is YFSETQ. V lost 8 bases, J lost 1 base, and 18 bases lay in between. This CDR3 is 15 amino acids long. The CDR3 region has the DNA TGCGCCAGTCGCCTCGGGGCAGGGCAGAACACTGAAGCTTTCTTT. It specifies CASRLGAGQNTEAFF.

The CDR3 nucleotides read TGCAGTGCTAGAGCGGTACTAGCGGGAGGGCCCATCTACAATGAGCAGTTCTTC. Its protein product is CSARAVLAGGPIYNEQFF. The chain recombines TRBV20-1 with TRBJ2-1; 13 bases agree with TRBD2. Looked up from germline, CDR1 is DFQATT and CDR2 is SNEGSKA (reference sequence). CDR3 size: 18 residues. Losses at the gene ends were 1 base for V and 3 bases for J; bases not matched to a gene: 9.

This clonotype was found many times. The chain employs TRBV4-3 and TRBJ2-1; 7 bases fit TRBD1. Germline assignment: CDR1 LGHNA and CDR2 YSLEER. The V segment lost 2 bases and the J segment 4 bases; nucleotides outside the gene matches: 8. The CDR3 runs to 16 residues. CDR3 in amino acids: CASSQLGQRSYNEQFF. The CDR3 DNA follows: TGCGCCAGCAGCCAACTGGGACAGAGAAGTTACAATGAGCAGTTCTTC.

The chain couples TRBV4-1 to TRBJ2-1; D call uncertain. From germline, CDR1 is MGHRA and CDR2 YSYEKL. The germline V and J ends were trimmed by 0 bases and 2 bases, with 14 bases remaining between them. There are 17 residues in the CDR3. The CDR3 coding sequence is TGCGCCAGCAGCCAAGATAAGGCCCGCAAGCCCTACAATGAGCAGTTCTTC. This codes for CASSQDKARKPYNEQFF.

This chain connects TRBV30 to TRBJ1-1; maybe TRBD1 (6 bases). The CDR3 length is 14 residues. The V and J ends lost 3 bases and 3 bases respectively, with 14 bases between them. Germline V gene lookup returns CDR1 GTSNPN and CDR2 SVGIG (reference sequence). DNA for the CDR3: TGTGCCTGGAGAGGTGGGGGGCTTGACACTGAAGCTTTCTTT. Its translation: CAWRGGGLDTEAFF.

This rearrangement joins TRBV10-3 to TRBJ1-2; no definite D call. Trimming pared 0 bases from V and 8 bases from J, leaving 10 bases between. In germline, CDR1 is ENHRY, CDR2 SYGVKD. This CDR3 is 13 amino acids long. The CDR3 DNA is TGTGCCATCAGTGAGTCAGGGCCCGAGGGCTACACCTTC. It specifies CAISESGPEGYTF.

This clonotype was counted only a few times. The chain has TRBV30 and TRBJ1-1; unclear D gene. The ends were cut back, 2 bases at V and 1 base at J, with 5 bases in the middle. The CDR3 totals 12 residues. Germline V gene sequence: CDR1 GTSNPN, CDR2 SVGIG (reference sequence). The CDR3 reads CAWSRTNTEAFF. In DNA form, the CDR3 reads TGTGCCTGGAGTCGAACGAACACTGAAGCTTTCTTT.

The gene calls are TRBV9 and TRBJ1-5, with D possibly TRBD1 on 6 matching bases. V lost 4 bases, J lost 7 bases, and 18 bases lay in between. This CDR3 spans 15 amino acids. The germline V gene has CDR1 SGDLS and CDR2 YYNGEE. The CDR3 sequence is CASSQTGGRYQPQHF. CDR3 coding DNA: TGTGCCAGCAGCCAAACCGGGGGGCGGTACCAGCCCCAGCATTTT.

The chain couples TRBV5-1 to TRBJ2-6; perhaps D is TRBD1 or TRBD2 (5 bases each). Germline values: CDR1 SGHRS, CDR2 YFSETQ. V was clipped by 4 bases and J by 1 base, with 15 bases between them. The CDR3 loop spans 17 amino acids. CDR3 amino acids: CASSTRDGKSGANVLTF. In nucleotides, the CDR3 is TGCGCCAGCAGCACGAGGGACGGGAAGTCTGGGGCCAACGTCCTGACTTTC. Variable domain in full (rest from reference TRBV5-1 and TRBJ2-6): KAGVTQTPRYLIKTRGQQVTLSCSPISGHRSVSWYQQTPGQGLQFLFEYFSETQRNKGNFPGRFSGRQFSNSRSEMNVSTLELGDSALYLCASSTRDGKSGANVLTFGAGSRLTVL.